Listed here is a single TCR beta chain. J was trimmed by 2 bases and V by 1 base; bases with no gene match: 5. CDR3 length: 16 residues. Germline V gene data show CDR1 as LGHNA and CDR2 as YNFKEQ. These data come from a study of cytotoxic CD8 clonotypes in ibrutinib-treated CLL. Assay used: immunoSEQ multiplex PCR; TCRdb lists only in-frame clones, some missing. The sample comprises approximately 340,000 clones, roughly 71% of which are singletons, and around 6.6% rests with the top ten. The chain carries TRBV4-2 and TRBJ2-3, with 8 bases fitting TRBD2. Here the sequenced sample was PBMCs, taken after 36 months of ibrutinib treatment. The clonotype comes from a human donor with chronic lymphocytic leukemia. The CDR3 DNA is TGTGCCAGCAGCCAAGTCGGTAGCGGGGCCACAGATACGCAGTATTTT. This sequence encodes CASSQVGSGATDTQYF.